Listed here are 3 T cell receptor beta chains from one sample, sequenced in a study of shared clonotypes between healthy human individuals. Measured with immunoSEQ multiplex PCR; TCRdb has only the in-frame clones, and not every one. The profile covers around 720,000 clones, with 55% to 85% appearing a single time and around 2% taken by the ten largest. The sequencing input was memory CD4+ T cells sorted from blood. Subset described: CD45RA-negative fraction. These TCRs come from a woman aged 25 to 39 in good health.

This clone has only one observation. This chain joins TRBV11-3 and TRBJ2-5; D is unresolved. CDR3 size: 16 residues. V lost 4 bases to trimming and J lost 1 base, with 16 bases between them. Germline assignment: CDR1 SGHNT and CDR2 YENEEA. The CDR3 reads CASSSSATNRQETQYF. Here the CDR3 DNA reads TGTGCCAGCAGCTCAAGCGCCACAAACCGCCAAGAGACCCAGTACTTC.

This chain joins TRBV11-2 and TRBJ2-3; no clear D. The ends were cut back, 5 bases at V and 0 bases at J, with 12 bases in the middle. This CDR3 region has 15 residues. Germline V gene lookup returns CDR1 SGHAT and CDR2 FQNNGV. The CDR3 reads CASSGLSVSTDTQYF. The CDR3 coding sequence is TGTGCCAGCAGCGGGCTGAGCGTAAGCACAGATACGCAGTATTTT.

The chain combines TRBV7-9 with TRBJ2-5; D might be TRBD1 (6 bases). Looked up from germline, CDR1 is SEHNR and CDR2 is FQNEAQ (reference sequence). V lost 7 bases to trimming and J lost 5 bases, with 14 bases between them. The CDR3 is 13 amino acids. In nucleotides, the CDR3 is TGTGCCAGCAACTTGGACAGAGCGGAGACCCAGTACTTC. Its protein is CASNLDRAETQYF.